The 26 T cell receptor beta chains below come from one sample, sequenced in a study of T cell responses to AZD1222 COVID-19 vaccine. Some clones are missing from TCRdb's copy, which holds only in-frame ones; the method was immunoSEQ multiplex PCR. The sample has tens of thousands of clones, around 86% seen once. Source: peripheral blood, taken on day 0 of AZD1222 vaccination. All receptors derive from an adult in good health.

The chain links TRBV6-5 to TRBJ2-7, with D perhaps matching TRBD1 or TRBD2 (6 bases each). The CDR3 extends over 14 amino acids. Germline loops: CDR1 MNHEY, CDR2 SVGAGI. The V gene lost 2 bases and the J gene lost 2 bases, with 10 bases spanning the gap. The CDR3 DNA reads TGTGCCAGCAGTTACGTAGGGGGGCCCTACGAGCAGTACTTC. Amino acids: CASSYVGGPYEQYF.

The genes are TRBV5-4 and TRBJ2-7; 9 nucleotides line up with TRBD1. The V gene's germline CDR1 is SGHNT and CDR2 YYREEE (reference sequence). The CDR3 is made up of 15 amino acids. V gave up 4 bases and J gave up 4 bases; unmatched junction bases: 9. CDR3 in amino acids: CASSVTGQGLYEQYF. The DNA of the CDR3 is TGTGCCAGCAGCGTGACGGGACAGGGTTTATACGAGCAGTACTTC.

The V gene is TRBV24-1, the J gene TRBJ1-1; TRBD1 agrees at 9 bases. This CDR3 comprises 12 residues. Germline CDR1 KGHDR, CDR2 SFDVKD. V trimming: 8 bases; J trimming: 11 bases; junction bases outside the gene matches: 8. CDR3 protein: CATTDRGGVAFF. The CDR3 nucleotides read TGTGCCACCACGGACAGGGGCGGGGTCGCTTTCTTT.

The V gene is TRBV4-1, the J gene TRBJ1-1; D is ambiguous. The CDR3 loop spans 12 amino acids. The V gene lost 0 bases and the J gene lost 11 bases, with 10 bases spanning the gap. Germline assignment: CDR1 MGHRA and CDR2 YSYEKL. CDR3 DNA: TGCGCCAGCAGCCAAGATGGGTGGGGTGCTTTCTTT. Protein sequence: CASSQDGWGAFF.

The chain employs TRBV5-1 and TRBJ2-3, with 12 bases identical to TRBD2. CDR1 and CDR2 from the germline V gene are SGHRS and YFSETQ. V lost 4 bases to trimming and J lost 4 bases; unmatched junction nucleotides: 4. CDR3 length: 15 amino acids. This CDR3 is CASSKGLAGSDTQYF. The CDR3 DNA reads as TGCGCCAGCAGCAAAGGACTAGCGGGGTCAGATACGCAGTATTTT.

The V and J genes are TRBV6-5 and TRBJ2-5; perhaps TRBD1 as D (6 bases). Germline V lookup: CDR1 MNHEY, CDR2 SVGAGI. Trimming stripped 3 bases from V and 7 bases from J, with 15 bases between. The CDR3 length is 14 residues. CDR3 in amino acids: CASSYRQGITTQYF. CDR3 nucleotide sequence: TGTGCCAGCAGTTATCGGCAGGGGATCACGACCCAGTACTTC.

This clone has just a few counts. This chain links TRBV9 with TRBJ2-3; D is perhaps TRBD1 (6 bases). Germline V gene sequence: CDR1 SGDLS, CDR2 YYNGEE. V dropped 0 bases and J dropped 6 bases, with 14 bases sitting between them. The CDR3 consists of 15 residues. The CDR3 nucleotides are TGTGCCAGCAGCGTAGGTGTGGGGGCCTCGGATACGCAGTATTTT. Its protein product is CASSVGVGASDTQYF.

The chain joins TRBV5-1 to TRBJ1-4; 7 positions match TRBD1. CDR1 and CDR2 (germline): SGHRS, YFSETQ. This CDR3 has 15 residues. J gave up 3 bases and V 5 bases, and 7 bases lay outside the gene matches. CDR3 loop: CASSRDRVANEKLFF. In DNA, the CDR3 is TGCGCCAGCAGTCGTGACAGGGTAGCTAATGAAAAACTGTTTTTT.

DNA for the CDR3: TGTGCCAGCAGTAGGACAGGGAGCAACACTGAAGCTTTCTTT. Protein sequence: CASSRTGSNTEAFF. This sequence joins TRBV28 and TRBJ1-1, with 8 bases identical to TRBD1. Germline loops: CDR1 MDHEN, CDR2 SYDVKM. The V gene end was trimmed by 5 bases and the J gene end by 2 bases; junction bases not matched to a gene: 4. The CDR3 totals 14 residues.

This clone was recorded only once. The CDR3 region has the DNA TGCGCCAGCAGCCAAGTCCAGGGGGGCTCTGGCTACACCTTC. This encodes CASSQVQGGSGYTF. V and J are TRBV4-1 and TRBJ1-2; TRBD1 aligns across 7 bases. Germline V gene data show CDR1 as MGHRA and CDR2 as YSYEKL. The CDR3 sequence is 14 residues long. The V gene end was trimmed by 1 base and the J gene end by 7 bases; junction bases not matched to a gene: 6.

The chain is built from TRBV14 and TRBJ1-6, with unresolved D. In germline, CDR1 is SGHDN, CDR2 FVKESK. The CDR3 sequence is 14 residues long. The V and J ends lost 2 bases and 5 bases respectively, with 7 bases between them. CDR3: CASSQRADNSPLHF. The CDR3 DNA follows: TGTGCCAGCAGCCAAAGGGCTGATAATTCACCCCTCCACTTT.

CDR3 residues: CASSQDRSLYSTDTQYF. CDR3 in DNA: TGCGCCAGCAGCCAAGATCGCTCCCTTTATAGCACAGATACGCAGTATTTT. The V call is TRBV4-1, the J call TRBJ2-3, with unresolved D. Germline-derived CDR1 and CDR2 are MGHRA and YSYEKL. The CDR3 has 17 amino acids. The germline V and J ends were trimmed by 0 bases and 0 bases, with 13 bases remaining between them.

This clone was counted once. The CDR3 is CASSAPDRVRSAQHF. CDR3 nucleotides: TGTGCCAGCAGCGCTCCCGACAGGGTTCGGTCAGCCCAGCATTTT. The V and J genes are TRBV5-7 and TRBJ1-5; 7 nucleotides align to TRBD1. TRBV5-7 is classed as an ORF, of uncertain function. Trimming cost V 4 bases and J 11 bases; bases outside gene matches: 15. CDR3 size: 15 residues.

In its sample, this clone was seen once. In DNA, the CDR3 is TGTGCCAGCAGTTCCCTCATAGCGGATTACACAGATACGCAGTATTTT. Protein sequence: CASSSLIADYTDTQYF. The chain employs TRBV27 and TRBJ2-3; a weak D match, TRBD2 (6 bases). The CDR3 is made up of 16 amino acids. Trimming shortened V by 4 bases and J by 2 bases, and 16 bases separated the two germline ends. Germline V lookup: CDR1 MNHEY, CDR2 SMNVEV (reference sequence).

The V gene is TRBV7-6, the J gene TRBJ2-2; D gene unclear. The CDR3 totals 12 residues. Germline V gene data show CDR1 as SGHVS and CDR2 as FNYEAQ. Trimming shortened V by 3 bases and J by 8 bases, and 7 bases separated the two germline ends. The CDR3 DNA sequence: TGTGCCAGCAGCTTCGGCTCGGGGGAGCTGTTTTTT. This gives the protein CASSFGSGELFF. Supplemented by reference TRBV7-6 and TRBJ2-2, the full variable domain reads GAGVSQSPRYKVTKRGQDVALRCDPISGHVSLYWYRQALGQGPEFLTYFNYEAQQDKSGLPNDRFSAERPEGSISTLTIQRTEQRDSAMYRCASSFGSGELFFGEGSRLTVL.

This chain links TRBV9 with TRBJ2-2; D gene unclear. V lost 0 bases to trimming and J lost 8 bases, with 11 bases between them. This CDR3 comprises 14 residues. Germline values: CDR1 SGDLS, CDR2 YYNGEE. CDR3 sequence reads: CASSVALQLGELFF. CDR3 bases: TGTGCCAGCAGCGTAGCTCTCCAGCTAGGGGAGCTGTTTTTT.

J is TRBJ1-1 and V is TRBV7-9; TRBD1 might be the D (6 bases). The CDR3 is 15 residues long. Germline CDR1 reads SEHNR; CDR2 reads FQNEAQ (reference sequence). The V end lost 1 base, the J end lost 1 base, and 10 bases lay between the germline ends. DNA of the CDR3: TGTGCCAGCAGCTTAGGGCAGGGGTCGAACACTGAAGCTTTCTTT. Protein: CASSLGQGSNTEAFF.

This sequence joins TRBV5-8 and TRBJ1-3; unclear D gene. V was clipped by 0 bases and J by 0 bases, with 10 bases between them. Germline values: CDR1 SGHTS, CDR2 YDEGEE. The CDR3 totals 16 residues. The CDR3 nucleotides read TGTGCCAGCAGCTTGGGCGACACCCACTCTGGAAACACCATATATTTT. Translated, it gives CASSLGDTHSGNTIYF.

V is TRBV7-2 and J is TRBJ2-1; D unclear. This CDR3 spans 16 amino acids. V was shortened by 4 bases and J by 0 bases, with 13 bases between the two germline ends. Germline CDR1 and CDR2: SGHTA and FQGNSA. The CDR3 sequence is CASSSQTLYSYNEQFF. In nucleotides, the CDR3 is TGTGCCAGCAGCTCACAAACACTTTACTCCTACAATGAGCAGTTCTTC.

The CDR3, as DNA: TGTGCCAGCAGCCAGAACGACAGGGTACGAGAGACCCAGTACTTC. This gives the protein CASSQNDRVRETQYF. This sequence joins TRBV4-2 and TRBJ2-5; TRBD1 aligns across 7 bases. Germline CDR1 LGHNA, CDR2 YNFKEQ. With V trimmed by 3 bases and J by 4 bases, 8 bases remained unmatched. The CDR3 is made up of 15 amino acids.

The chain carries TRBV6-2 or TRBV6-3 and TRBJ1-2; tentatively, D is TRBD1 (5 bases). The CDR3 spans 13 residues. Between the trimmed V and J ends, which lost 6 bases and 7 bases, there was a span of 15 bases. Germline CDR1 and CDR2: MNHEY and SVGEGT. CDR3 amino acids: CASSLKWGSGYTF. In nucleotides, the CDR3 is TGTGCCAGCAGCCTTAAGTGGGGCTCTGGCTACACCTTC.

The chain recombines TRBV19 with TRBJ2-2, with TRBD1 matching 9 bases. This CDR3 has 14 residues. From germline, CDR1 is LNHDA and CDR2 SQIVND (reference sequence). J lost 5 bases, V lost 4 bases, and 2 bases had no gene match. The CDR3 sequence: CASSRGQGTGELFF. DNA of the CDR3: TGTGCCAGTAGTAGAGGACAGGGGACCGGGGAGCTGTTTTTT.

The rearrangement links TRBV11-2 to TRBJ1-3, with D tentatively TRBD1 (5 bases). This CDR3 has 14 residues. The germline V and J ends were trimmed by 8 bases and 0 bases, with 11 bases remaining between them. The germline CDR1 and CDR2 sequences are SGHAT and FQNNGV. The CDR3 spells CASEGRFSGNTIYF. The CDR3 coding sequence is TGTGCCAGCGAGGGACGGTTCTCTGGAAACACCATATATTTT.

The rearrangement links TRBV19 to TRBJ2-1, with D perhaps given as TRBD1 or TRBD2 (5 bases each). This CDR3 contains 12 residues. Germline V gene sequence: CDR1 LNHDA, CDR2 SQIVND (reference sequence). V lost 9 bases, J lost 8 bases, and 14 bases lay in between. The CDR3 reads CASEGRSDEQFF. CDR3 DNA: TGTGCCAGCGAGGGGCGCAGCGATGAGCAGTTCTTC.

The rearrangement joins TRBV19 to TRBJ1-6; 7 bases are a match to TRBD1. V trimming: 6 bases; J trimming: 7 bases; junction bases outside the gene matches: 6. This CDR3 has 14 amino acids. Germline values: CDR1 LNHDA, CDR2 SQIVND (reference sequence). CDR3 in DNA: TGTGCCAGTAGCACGGGACAGCCGAATTCACCCCTCCACTTT. This codes for CASSTGQPNSPLHF.

The chain links TRBV5-6 to TRBJ1-1; TRBD1 agrees at 7 bases. With V trimmed by 3 bases and J by 10 bases, 9 bases remained unmatched. This CDR3 has 13 amino acids. CDR1 is SGHDT and CDR2 is YYEEEE in the germline V gene. As DNA, the CDR3 is TGTGCCAGCAGCTCCAGAAGACAGGGTCCAGCTTTCTTT. It specifies CASSSRRQGPAFF. Filled out from reference TRBV5-6 and TRBJ1-1, the complete variable domain reads DAGVTQSPTHLIKTRGQQVTLRCSPKSGHDTVSWYQQALGQGPQFIFQYYEEEERQRGNFPDRFSGHQFPNYSSELNVNALLLGDSALYLCASSSRRQGPAFFGQGTRLTVV.